This TCR beta chain was observed in a study of cytomegalovirus exposure and HLA in healthy donors. Whole-study context: Unique TCR beta sequences numbering 120 million or so came from about 179 million T cells in an earlier analysis.

A multiplex PCR was run with 60 Vbeta primers and 13 Jbeta primers. Method: immunoSEQ multiplex PCR; TCRdb's copy keeps in-frame clones and lacks some. Of around 250,000 clones in the sample, about 86% were seen once. Germline V gene lookup returns CDR1 MNHNS and CDR2 SASEGT. Germline trimming cut 0 bases from V and 4 bases from J; bases unmatched to any gene: 3. The CDR3 extends over 15 amino acids. Broader study findings: Productive status was seen about 87% or about 30% of the time for most TCR beta V segments in an earlier analysis. HLA restriction was apparent for most CMV-associated TCR beta chains in a later analysis.

Comment on this clone: As yet, its antigen is unknown.

The sequence came from a woman between 55 and 75 years old in good health and CMV-seropositive. The chain carries TRBV6-1 and TRBJ2-5; 9 bases line up with TRBD1. The sequencing input was PBMCs. The CDR3 sequence: CASSEATGGPETQYF. CDR3 in DNA: TGTGCCAGCAGTGAAGCGACAGGGGGTCCAGAGACCCAGTACTTC.